This record covers a single T cell receptor (beta chain). One entry per CDR3 protein, without DNA, is what TCRdb gives after re-calling the 5' RACE reads. Its listing shows more than 95,000 distinct CDR3 sequences. This sample stems from a study of monozygotic twins with inflammatory bowel disease. The CDR3 is made up of 15 amino acids. Per the germline V gene, CDR1 is SGHTA and CDR2 is FQGNSA. The chain combines TRBV7-2 with TRBJ1-2. Material for sequencing was blood. This receptor was obtained from a human donor with ulcerative colitis or Crohn's disease, or a healthy co-twin of an affected twin (not recorded which). CDR3 sequence: CASSEAGGANYGYTF.